This passage covers 28 T cell receptor beta chains from one sample sequenced in a study of T-cell memory formation after mild COVID-19. One entry per CDR3 protein, called by TCRdb with MiXCR from the 5' RACE reads. The table has 400,000 to 550,000 distinct CDR3 sequences, 20% to 30% seen once; the top ten hold around 13%. The specimen sequenced was PBMCs or a T cell subset sorted from them (not recorded which). The receptor set was obtained from an adult woman who had mild COVID-19 (a few samples of this study predate the infection). Cell type and time point are not known.

This chain connects TRBV3-1 to TRBJ1-2; TRBD1 aligns across 9 bases. The CDR3 spans 14 residues. CDR1 and CDR2 from the germline V gene are LGHDT and YNNKEL (reference sequence). V shed 5 bases and J 8 bases; nucleotides not matched to a gene: 9. The chain's CDR3 is CASSSGQGTRGYTF. The CDR3 DNA sequence: TGTGCCAGCAGCTCCGGACAGGGGACGAGGGGCTACACCTTC.

The chain couples TRBV5-1 to TRBJ2-7; D ambiguous. CDR1 and CDR2 (germline): SGHRS, YFSETQ. With 4 bases removed from V and 2 bases from J, the gap between germline ends came to 10 bases. This CDR3 region has 13 residues. This chain's CDR3 is CASSVTDTYEQYF. The CDR3 DNA is TGCGCCAGCAGCGTTACAGATACCTACGAGCAGTACTTC.

This chain links TRBV7-2 with TRBJ1-2; 9 nucleotides match TRBD1. Germline trimming cut 3 bases from V and 3 bases from J; bases unmatched to any gene: 2. This CDR3 comprises 14 residues. The germline gives CDR1 SGHTA, CDR2 FQGNSA. The CDR3 here is CASSLTGGDYGYTF. CDR3 DNA sequence: TGTGCCAGCAGCTTGACAGGGGGGGACTATGGCTACACCTTC.

This clonotype was seen only a few times. CDR3 protein: CASSRSANTGELFF. CDR3 nucleotides: TGTGCCAGCAGTCGGTCAGCGAACACCGGGGAGCTGTTTTTT. This chain links TRBV12-3 or TRBV12-4 with TRBJ2-2; no clear D. The ends were cut back, 5 bases at V and 0 bases at J, with 7 bases in the middle. The CDR3 is 14 amino acids.

V is TRBV7-3 and J is TRBJ1-1; the match to TRBD1 covers 10 bases. The V gene's germline CDR1 is SGHTA and CDR2 FQGTGA. Trimming took 3 bases from V and 6 from J; bases not matched to a gene: 4. This CDR3 region has 14 residues. CDR3 protein: CASSLTGGFAEAFF. In nucleotides, the CDR3 is TGTGCCAGCAGCTTGACAGGGGGCTTCGCTGAAGCTTTCTTT. The whole variable domain, filled in from reference TRBV7-3 and TRBJ1-1, reads GAGVSQTPSNKVTEKGKYVELRCDPISGHTALYWYRQSLGQGPEFLIYFQGTGAADDSGLPNDRFFAVRPEGSVSTLKIQRTERGDSAVYLCASSLTGGFAEAFFGQGTRLTVV.

This clonotype was counted between two and nine times. The chain combines TRBV7-9 with TRBJ1-2; tentatively, D is TRBD1 (6 bases). V was shortened by 1 base and J by 4 bases, with 10 bases between the two germline ends. Germline CDR1 and CDR2: SEHNR and FQNEAQ (reference sequence). This CDR3 region has 14 residues. CDR3 amino acids: CASSLVVDSYGYTF. CDR3 DNA: TGTGCCAGCAGCTTAGTAGTGGACAGCTATGGCTACACCTTC.

The chain is built from TRBV24-1 and TRBJ1-1; D ambiguous. Trimming removed 5 bases from V and 2 bases from J, with 8 bases in between. CDR3 size: 13 residues. Per germline, CDR1 KGHDR and CDR2 SFDVKD. The CDR3: CATSVGHNTEAFF. CDR3 bases: TGTGCCACCAGTGTAGGGCACAACACTGAAGCTTTCTTT.

This clonotype was seen only once. The chain uses TRBV7-3 and TRBJ2-3; TRBD2 aligns across 8 bases. Germline V gene sequence: CDR1 SGHTA, CDR2 FQGTGA. The V and J ends lost 5 bases and 2 bases, in that order; junction bases with no gene match: 12. The CDR3 totals 17 residues. The CDR3 nucleotides read TGTGCCAGCAGCCTTGGGACTAGTATTCCGGACACAGATACGCAGTATTTT. Protein sequence: CASSLGTSIPDTDTQYF.

The rearrangement joins TRBV20-1 to TRBJ2-7; the D gene is possibly TRBD2 (6 bases). CDR1 is DFQATT, CDR2 SNEGSKA, per germline (reference sequence). Trimming pared 7 bases from V and 2 bases from J, leaving 18 bases between. The CDR3 length is 14 residues. The CDR3 here is CSVAFGAGPYEQYF. The CDR3 region has the DNA TGCAGTGTTGCTTTTGGTGCGGGACCCTACGAGCAGTACTTC.

This clonotype was counted a few times. This sequence joins TRBV19 and TRBJ2-1, with 9 bases fitting TRBD2. CDR1 and CDR2 (germline): LNHDA, SQIVND (reference sequence). The CDR3 extends over 15 amino acids. The ends lost 6 bases at V and 4 bases at J; junction bases unmatched: 7. The DNA for the CDR3 is TGTGCCAGTAGGTCTGGCGGGAGGGGTTACAATGAGCAGTTCTTC. Encoded protein: CASRSGGRGYNEQFF.

This clonotype is a singleton in its sample. CDR3 bases: TGTGCCAGCAGACCTAGCGGGGGGGCGGTCCACGAGCAGTACTTC. Translated: CASRPSGGAVHEQYF. The genes are TRBV7-9 and TRBJ2-7; 12 nucleotides match TRBD2. This CDR3 has 15 residues. The trim removed 6 bases at V and 5 bases at J, leaving 8 bases unmatched. Germline CDR1 reads SEHNR; CDR2 reads FQNEAQ (reference sequence).

This clonotype was observed a few times. The J gene is TRBJ1-4, the V gene TRBV30; D call uncertain. Trimming cost V 3 bases and J 10 bases, with 9 bases left between them. Per the germline V gene, CDR1 is GTSNPN and CDR2 is SVGIG (reference sequence). This CDR3 contains 11 residues. CDR3 protein: CAWRRQRKLFF. The CDR3 DNA reads TGTGCCTGGAGGCGGCAGAGAAAACTGTTTTTT.

The chain joins TRBV6-6 to TRBJ2-5; 9 bases are a match to TRBD1. Germline V gives CDR1 MNHNY, CDR2 SVGAGI (reference sequence). The length of the CDR3 is 18 residues. With 0 bases clipped from V and 1 base from J, the junction kept 9 bases outside the gene matches. The CDR3 region is CASSYSRQGVSGQETQYF. The CDR3 nucleotides are TGTGCCAGCAGTTACTCGAGACAGGGGGTATCAGGCCAAGAGACCCAGTACTTC.

The chain recombines TRBV5-1 with TRBJ2-2, with unresolved D. There are 14 residues in the CDR3. Germline-derived CDR1 and CDR2 are SGHRS and YFSETQ. V lost 6 bases to trimming and J lost 2 bases, with 11 bases between them. The CDR3 nucleotides read TGCGCCAGCACTAGGCACAGCAACACCGGGGAGCTGTTTTTT. This encodes CASTRHSNTGELFF.

This clonotype was found a few times. This chain connects TRBV24-1 to TRBJ2-3; 10 bases map to TRBD2. V was clipped by 2 bases and J by 3 bases; unmatched bases: 7. From germline, CDR1 is KGHDR and CDR2 SFDVKD. The length of the CDR3 is 17 residues. As DNA, the CDR3 is TGTGCCACCAGTGATTCCCGGCTAGCGGGAGTAACAGATACGCAGTATTTT. It yields the protein CATSDSRLAGVTDTQYF.

This rearrangement joins TRBV19 to TRBJ1-5; D is unclear. Germline V lookup: CDR1 LNHDA, CDR2 SQIVND (reference sequence). The CDR3 loop spans 13 amino acids. The ends were cut back, 7 bases at V and 6 bases at J, with 13 bases in the middle. The CDR3 DNA sequence: TGTGCCAGTAAGGACCTGATGCGTCAGCCCCAGCATTTT. Amino acids: CASKDLMRQPQHF. The full variable domain, completed using reference TRBV19 and TRBJ1-5, is DGGITQSPKYLFRKEGQNVTLSCEQNLNHDAMYWYRQDPGQGLRLIYYSQIVNDFQKGDIAEGYSVSREKKESFPLTVTSAQKNPTAFYLCASKDLMRQPQHFGDGTRLSIL.

This chain connects TRBV29-1 to TRBJ2-2; no clear D gene. The V gene's germline CDR1 is SQVTM and CDR2 ANQGSEA. The length of the CDR3 is 11 residues. V was clipped by 4 bases and J by 7 bases, with 7 bases between them. CDR3 amino acids: CSVATVGELFF. CDR3 bases: TGCAGCGTTGCAACGGTCGGGGAGCTGTTTTTT.

The J gene is TRBJ2-3, the V gene TRBV5-1, with 13 bases lining up with TRBD2. The CDR3 totals 17 residues. J gave up 6 bases and V 0 bases, and 7 bases lay outside the gene matches. CDR1 and CDR2 from the germline V gene are SGHRS and YFSETQ. Written as DNA, the CDR3 is TGCGCCAGCAGCTTGGGAACTAGCGGGGGGGCATCCGATACGCAGTATTTT. This sequence encodes CASSLGTSGGASDTQYF.

In its sample, this clonotype was seen many times. The chain is built from TRBV20-1 and TRBJ2-3, with D possibly TRBD1 on 6 matching bases. CDR3 length: 15 residues. V lost 5 bases and J 2 bases, leaving 17 bases between the germline ends. CDR1 is DFQATT and CDR2 is SNEGSKA in the germline V gene (reference sequence). The CDR3 here is CSAGPPGQNTDTQYF. The CDR3 DNA is TGCAGTGCTGGCCCTCCGGGACAAAACACAGATACGCAGTATTTT.

The chain employs TRBV5-1 and TRBJ2-7; D remains ambiguous. The V gene lost 0 bases and the J gene lost 3 bases, with 7 bases spanning the gap. In germline, CDR1 is SGHRS, CDR2 YFSETQ. This CDR3 region has 13 residues. The CDR3 DNA is TGCGCCAGCAGCTTGGGCCCTTTCTACGAGCAGTACTTC. Translating it yields CASSLGPFYEQYF.

This chain connects TRBV9 to TRBJ1-1; D is unresolved. Germline V lookup: CDR1 SGDLS, CDR2 YYNGEE. This CDR3 has 14 amino acids. V lost 0 bases and J lost 1, with 7 bases in between. CDR3 sequence reads: CASSVEWGNTEAFF. The CDR3 bases are TGTGCCAGCAGCGTAGAATGGGGGAACACTGAAGCTTTCTTT.

The chain is built from TRBV7-9 and TRBJ2-7, with TRBD2 matching over 8 bases. Germline V CDR1 and CDR2: SEHNR, FQNEAQ (reference sequence). Trimming at V came to 2 bases and at J to 2 bases, leaving 2 bases not matched to a gene. The CDR3 spans 14 residues. CDR3 amino acids: CASSLPGLAYEQYF. Here the CDR3 DNA reads TGTGCCAGCAGCTTACCGGGACTAGCCTACGAGCAGTACTTC. Drawing the rest from reference TRBV7-9 and TRBJ2-7, the complete variable domain is DTGVSQNPRHKITKRGQNVTFRCDPISEHNRLYWYRQTLGQGPEFLTYFQNEAQLEKSRLLSDRFSAERPKGSFSTLEIQRTEQGDSAMYLCASSLPGLAYEQYFGPGTRLTVT.

This clonotype was recorded a few times. The J gene is TRBJ2-3, the V gene TRBV5-1; 12 nucleotides match TRBD1. Trimming removed 3 bases from V and 4 bases from J; junction bases left unmatched: 12. CDR3 length: 18 amino acids. The germline V gene has CDR1 SGHRS and CDR2 YFSETQ. The CDR3: CASSYRDRGPVAPDTQYF. Written as DNA, the CDR3 is TGCGCCAGCAGCTACCGGGACAGGGGGCCCGTTGCCCCAGATACGCAGTATTTT.

This clonotype has only a few counts. The chain employs TRBV12-3 or TRBV12-4 and TRBJ2-1; D is possibly TRBD2 (6 bases). The CDR3 length is 14 residues. The V end lost 5 bases, the J end lost 3 bases, and 11 bases lay between the germline ends. In nucleotides, the CDR3 is TGTGCCAGCAGTGGACTAACCCACTACAATGAGCAGTTCTTC. Its translation is CASSGLTHYNEQFF.

V and J are TRBV2 and TRBJ2-1, with a weak D call TRBD2 (7 bases). This CDR3 comprises 13 residues. Germline-derived CDR1 and CDR2 are SNHLY and FYNNEI. Trimming stripped 11 bases from V and 10 bases from J, with 21 bases between. The DNA of the CDR3 is TGTGCCGGGACGGACGGGGGGCCGTGGGAGCAGTTCTTC. Residues: CAGTDGGPWEQFF.

The chain combines TRBV4-1 with TRBJ1-1; D not resolved. CDR1 MGHRA and CDR2 YSYEKL come from the germline V gene. The CDR3 is 15 amino acids. Trimming pared 1 base from V and 3 bases from J, leaving 12 bases between. As DNA, the CDR3 is TGCGCCAGCAGCCAAGTGCCGTTTACGGACACTGAAGCTTTCTTT. As protein: CASSQVPFTDTEAFF.

The chain has TRBV20-1 and TRBJ1-1, with D perhaps TRBD1 (6 bases). V shed 8 bases and J shed 0 bases, with 16 bases lying between them. Germline V lookup: CDR1 DFQATT, CDR2 SNEGSKA (reference sequence). The CDR3 has 14 amino acids. This chain's CDR3 is CSTSFRGLNTEAFF. The CDR3 region has the DNA TGCAGTACTTCTTTCAGGGGTCTGAACACTGAAGCTTTCTTT.

This chain links TRBV12-3 or TRBV12-4 with TRBJ2-2; 7 bases map to TRBD2. The junction had 6 bases not matched to a gene; V was cut back by 7 bases and J by 4 bases. This CDR3 has 14 amino acids. CDR3 protein: CASTPGGVTGELFF. The CDR3 DNA is TGTGCCAGCACCCCGGGGGGAGTCACCGGGGAGCTGTTTTTT.